Below, 17 T cell receptor beta chains from the same sample are listed, as sequenced in a study of blood T cell repertoires in COVID-19. TCRdb's table, derived via immunoSEQ multiplex PCR, lists solely in-frame clones and lacks some. The sample has a few hundred thousand clones, less than 85% seen once. The specimen was peripheral blood. These receptor sequences come from a woman aged 18-30 years with acute or convalescent COVID-19.

The chain has TRBV19 and TRBJ2-6; D may be TRBD1 (5 bases). From germline, CDR1 is LNHDA and CDR2 SQIVND (reference sequence). Trimming left V 3 bases short and J 3 bases short, with 9 bases between. This CDR3 is built from 15 residues. The CDR3 coding sequence is TGTGCCAGTAGTATCAACAGGAGTGGGGCCAACGTCCTGACTTTC. Protein product: CASSINRSGANVLTF.

The V gene is TRBV9, the J gene TRBJ1-5; no clear D. This CDR3 contains 15 residues. Germline assignment: CDR1 SGDLS and CDR2 YYNGEE. V was cut by 3 bases and J by 6 bases, with 16 bases left in between. The CDR3 loop reads CASSAEGNFGQPQHF. The DNA of the CDR3 is TGTGCCAGCAGCGCCGAGGGCAATTTCGGTCAGCCCCAGCATTTT.

The chain has TRBV3-1 (or the pseudogene TRBV3-2) and TRBJ2-7, with no clear D. The CDR3 covers 13 residues. Germline values: CDR1 LGHDT, CDR2 YNNKEL (reference sequence). Trimming cost V 0 bases and J 6 bases, with 9 bases left between them. The CDR3 region is CASSQEVAGEQYF. The CDR3 DNA sequence: TGTGCCAGCAGCCAAGAGGTAGCCGGCGAGCAGTACTTC.

This clone occurred once. V and J are TRBV2 and TRBJ2-7, with 11 bases aligning to TRBD2. Germline-derived CDR1 and CDR2 are SNHLY and FYNNEI. J gave up 3 bases and V 2 bases, and 6 bases lay outside the gene matches. This CDR3 has 16 residues. The CDR3 sequence: CASSESGLAGGYEQYF. The CDR3 DNA reads as TGTGCCAGCAGTGAATCGGGGCTAGCGGGAGGCTACGAGCAGTACTTC.

V gene TRBV6-1 combines with J gene TRBJ2-2; 7 bases agree with TRBD1. Trimming took 8 bases from V and 5 from J; bases not matched to a gene: 5. The CDR3 spans 13 residues. In germline, CDR1 is MNHNS, CDR2 SASEGT. The CDR3 reads CASHTGVTGELFF. CDR3 nucleotides: TGTGCCAGCCATACAGGGGTTACCGGGGAGCTGTTTTTT.

V usage is TRBV27 and J usage is TRBJ2-1, with 9 bases fitting TRBD1. V gave up 6 bases and J gave up 8 bases; unmatched junction bases: 8. Per the germline V gene, CDR1 is MNHEY and CDR2 is SMNVEV (reference sequence). This CDR3 is built from 14 residues. The CDR3 coding sequence is TGTGCCAGCAGCCTTGGACAGGGGTCCCATGAGCAGTTCTTC. Its translation is CASSLGQGSHEQFF.

The chain employs TRBV30 and TRBJ1-2, with D possibly being TRBD1 (6 bases). This CDR3 is built from 14 residues. V was trimmed by 0 bases and J by 4 bases, leaving 12 bases between them. The germline V gene encodes CDR1 GTSNPN and CDR2 SVGIG (reference sequence). This CDR3 reads CAWSVGGGFYGYTF. The CDR3 DNA reads as TGTGCCTGGAGTGTAGGGGGGGGCTTCTATGGCTACACCTTC.

V is TRBV5-1 and J is TRBJ2-1; 8 bases fit TRBD2. Trimming at V came to 3 bases and at J to 0 bases, leaving 5 bases not matched to a gene. Germline CDR1 reads SGHRS; CDR2 reads YFSETQ. This CDR3 has 16 amino acids. The CDR3 DNA reads as TGCGCCAGCAGCTCACTAGCGGCCAGCTCCTACAATGAGCAGTTCTTC. Its translation is CASSSLAASSYNEQFF.

V usage is TRBV6-1 and J usage is TRBJ2-7; TRBD1 might be the D (6 bases). Germline V lookup: CDR1 MNHNS, CDR2 SASEGT. Trimming removed 2 bases from V and 4 bases from J, with 9 bases in between. CDR3 length equals 13 residues. CDR3 in amino acids: CASSENRVYEQYF. CDR3 bases: TGTGCCAGCAGTGAAAACAGGGTGTACGAGCAGTACTTC.

This clone was seen a single time. This chain connects TRBV6-5 to TRBJ1-2; 7 bases align to TRBD1. J lost 4 bases, V lost 9 bases, and 11 bases had no gene match. CDR1 MNHEY and CDR2 SVGAGI come from the germline V gene. CDR3 length equals 14 residues. The DNA of the CDR3 is TGTGCCAGTAGGAGAGAGGACAGGATCTATGGCTACACCTTC. Translation gives CASRREDRIYGYTF.

The chain carries TRBV2 and TRBJ2-5; 10 nucleotides align to TRBD1. Losses at the gene ends were 6 bases for V and 7 bases for J; bases not matched to a gene: 14. The CDR3 is 16 amino acids. The germline gives CDR1 SNHLY, CDR2 FYNNEI. For the CDR3, the DNA is TGTGCCAGCAGATTTTCCGGGACAGGGGAAAGAGGGACCCAGTACTTC. Amino acids: CASRFSGTGERGTQYF. Together with reference TRBV2 and TRBJ2-5, the CDR3 gives the full variable domain: EPEVTQTPSHQVTQMGQEVILRCVPISNHLYFYWYRQILGQKVEFLVSFYNNEISEKSEIFDDQFSVERPDGSNFTLKIRSTKLEDSAMYFCASRFSGTGERGTQYFGPGTRLLVL.

This chain connects TRBV2 to TRBJ2-1, with TRBD2 identical over 9 bases. V lost 2 bases, J lost 9 bases, and 5 bases stayed unmatched. CDR1 is SNHLY, CDR2 FYNNEI, per germline. The CDR3 consists of 14 residues. This CDR3 is CASSENLAGTEQFF. The CDR3 DNA sequence: TGTGCCAGCAGTGAAAACCTAGCGGGAACTGAGCAGTTCTTC.

The V call is TRBV9, the J call TRBJ2-5; the D is unclear. Between the trimmed V and J ends, which lost 4 bases and 2 bases, there was a span of 12 bases. Germline V gene sequence: CDR1 SGDLS, CDR2 YYNGEE. This CDR3 comprises 14 residues. The CDR3 DNA reads TGTGCCAGCAGCTTTCCCCCAGGTCAAGAGACCCAGTACTTC. It translates to CASSFPPGQETQYF.

The J gene is TRBJ1-1, the V gene TRBV30, with TRBD1 as a possible D gene (5 bases). Trimming pared 5 bases from V and 0 bases from J, leaving 10 bases between. Germline-derived CDR1 and CDR2 are GTSNPN and SVGIG (reference sequence). CDR3 size: 13 residues. This chain's CDR3 is CAWGAGMNTEAFF. CDR3 DNA sequence: TGTGCCTGGGGGGCAGGGATGAACACTGAAGCTTTCTTT.

The chain uses TRBV6-1 and TRBJ1-3; the D gene is possibly TRBD1 (5 bases). Trimming cost V 2 bases and J 0 bases, with 14 bases left between them. The CDR3 runs 17 residues. Germline assignment: CDR1 MNHNS and CDR2 SASEGT. CDR3 sequence (DNA): TGTGCCAGCAGTGAATTCGGGCGGGGGAGCTCTGGAAACACCATATATTTT. Protein: CASSEFGRGSSGNTIYF.

The chain links TRBV4-1 to TRBJ2-7; TRBD2 matches at 11 bases. CDR1 and CDR2 (germline): MGHRA, YSYEKL. Unmatched junction bases numbered 13, after V lost 4 bases and J lost 2 bases. This CDR3 comprises 18 residues. The CDR3: CASSLNLAGGVIPYEQYF. The CDR3 nucleotides read TGCGCCAGCAGCCTAAATCTAGCGGGAGGCGTGATCCCCTACGAGCAGTACTTC.

The rearrangement joins TRBV6-5 to TRBJ2-4; 8 bases align to TRBD1. Germline lookup yields CDR1 MNHEY and CDR2 SVGAGI. This CDR3 is 12 amino acids long. V shed 6 bases and J 8 bases; nucleotides not matched to a gene: 3. The CDR3 DNA reads TGTGCCAGCAGCGGACAGGGCTACATTCAGTACTTC. Protein product: CASSGQGYIQYF.